The clone carrying this TCR beta chain was seen more than once but under ten times. Its antigen is not known. The sample originates from a study of T-cell memory formation after mild COVID-19. TCRdb re-derived calls from the 5' RACE reads in MiXCR, one entry per CDR3 protein. This table holds a few hundred thousand distinct CDR3 sequences, approximately 15% found once. Regarding the study as a whole: Researchers could not confirm that second-wave clones peaking on day 37 targeted SARS-CoV-2. Some responding clones appeared in pre-infection memory, suggesting cross-reactive memory joined.

The V gene lost 2 bases and the J gene lost 4 bases, with 6 bases spanning the gap. The CDR3 extends over 13 amino acids. CDR1 is SGHTA and CDR2 is FQGNSA in the germline V gene. The sequencing sample was made of PBMCs or a T cell subset sorted from them (not recorded which). V is TRBV7-2 and J is TRBJ1-5; no clear D. This TCR came from a man between 18 and 35 years old who had mild COVID-19 (a few samples of this study predate the infection). Cell type and time point are not known. The CDR3 loop is CASSLSVNQPQHF. CDR3 DNA sequence: TGTGCCAGCAGCTTATCGGTGAATCAGCCCCAGCATTTT. The full variable domain, with the rest looked up from reference TRBV7-2 and TRBJ1-5, is GAGVSQSPSNKVTEKGKDVELRCDPISGHTALYWYRQSLGQGLEFLIYFQGNSAPDKSGLPSDRFSAERTGGSVSTLTIQRTQQEDSAVYLCASSLSVNQPQHFGDGTRLSIL.